These 12 T cell receptor beta chains were all obtained from the same sample, sequenced in a study of blood T cells in healthy people across ages. Sample-barcoded 5' priming and a J-beta primer mix drove a second PCR of 7 to 11 cycles. Each CDR3 protein is one row after TCRdb ran MiXCR on the 5' RACE reads. This table has some 850,000 distinct CDR3 sequences, around 24% appearing once. These records were also assigned to another study, of T cells of mothers and their children.

Sequenced: blood. These receptors all stem from a boy younger than 18 in good health.

This clonotype has only a few counts. The rearrangement uses TRBV20-1 and TRBJ2-3; D is unresolved. CDR3 length equals 12 residues. With 5 bases removed from V and 2 bases from J, the gap between germline ends came to 8 bases. The germline gives CDR1 DFQATT, CDR2 SNEGSKA (reference sequence). This chain's CDR3 is CSAPRLTDTQYF. In DNA form, the CDR3 reads TGCAGTGCTCCCCGGCTCACAGATACGCAGTATTTT.

V usage is TRBV5-4 and J usage is TRBJ1-2; possibly TRBD1 for D (5 bases). Trimming took 3 bases from V and 0 from J, leaving 15 bases between them. This CDR3 region has 16 residues. The germline gives CDR1 SGHNT, CDR2 YYREEE (reference sequence). The CDR3 reads CASSSGGARSNYGYTF. CDR3 in DNA: TGTGCCAGCAGCTCGGGAGGGGCGCGCTCTAACTATGGCTACACCTTC.

The CDR3 reads CASSELASPNEQFF. The CDR3 nucleotides read TGTGCCAGCAGTGAACTGGCGAGTCCCAATGAGCAGTTCTTC. The chain combines TRBV6-1 with TRBJ2-1, with unresolved D. Trimming removed 2 bases from V and 6 bases from J, with 11 bases in between. This CDR3 has 14 residues. Germline lookup yields CDR1 MNHNS and CDR2 SASEGT.

The chain couples TRBV21-1 to TRBJ2-1. TRBV21-1 is a pseudogene locus. This CDR3 spans 15 amino acids. This chain's CDR3 is CASTERTSSYNEQFF. CDR3 bases: TGTGCCAGTACAGAACGGACGAGCTCCTACAATGAGCAGTTCTTC.

This clonotype was recorded at least ten times. The rearrangement uses TRBV11-2 and TRBJ2-3; unclear D gene. CDR1 is SGHAT, CDR2 FQNNGV, per germline. The CDR3 contains 12 residues. V gave up 1 base and J gave up 5 bases, with 4 bases separating them. The CDR3 protein is CASSLVRDTQYF. CDR3 nucleotides: TGTGCCAGCAGCTTAGTACGAGATACGCAGTATTTT.

The chain combines TRBV16 with TRBJ2-5; 11 bases are a match to TRBD1. CDR1 is KGHSY and CDR2 is FQNENV in the germline V gene. J gave up 3 bases and V 2 bases, and 2 bases lay outside the gene matches. The CDR3 is 15 amino acids. Here the CDR3 DNA reads TGTGCCAGCAGCCAACGGGACAGGGGGGAAGAGACCCAGTACTTC. Translated: CASSQRDRGEETQYF.

This clonotype has at least ten counts. The rearrangement links TRBV6-1 to TRBJ2-1; TRBD2 aligns across 12 bases. J lost 4 bases, V lost 4 bases, and 2 bases had no gene match. Germline values: CDR1 MNHNS, CDR2 SASEGT. The CDR3 is made up of 15 amino acids. The CDR3 spells CASSVTSGGYNEQFF. As DNA, the CDR3 is TGTGCCAGCAGTGTGACTAGCGGGGGATACAATGAGCAGTTCTTC.

V usage is TRBV2 and J usage is TRBJ1-1; D is unresolved. The CDR3 contains 14 residues. Germline loops: CDR1 SNHLY, CDR2 FYNNEI. V lost 6 bases and J lost 1, with 12 bases in between. In DNA form, the CDR3 reads TGTGCCAGCAGGGAGAAGGGCGAGAACACTGAAGCTTTCTTT. This codes for CASREKGENTEAFF.

This clonotype was counted only a few times. The V and J genes are TRBV11-2 and TRBJ2-1, with D tentatively TRBD2 (6 bases). This CDR3 spans 16 amino acids. Germline lookup yields CDR1 SGHAT and CDR2 FQNNGV. V was shortened by 4 bases and J by 3 bases, with 16 bases between the two germline ends. This CDR3 is CASSSRTGEYYNEQFF. CDR3 sequence (DNA): TGTGCCAGCAGCTCCAGGACGGGAGAATACTACAATGAGCAGTTCTTC.

This clonotype was found a few times. This chain joins TRBV30 and TRBJ2-2; D is unresolved. Trimming left V 0 bases short and J 8 bases short, with 10 bases between. Germline V lookup: CDR1 GTSNPN, CDR2 SVGIG (reference sequence). The CDR3 has 13 residues. The CDR3 DNA reads as TGTGCCTGGAGTGTAAGAAGGGTGGGGGAGCTGTTTTTT. It yields the protein CAWSVRRVGELFF. The full variable domain, completed using reference TRBV30 and TRBJ2-2, is SQTIHQWPATLVQPVGSPLSLECTVEGTSNPNLYWYRQAAGRGLQLLFYSVGIGQISSEVPQNLSASRPQDRQFILSSKKLLLSDSGFYLCAWSVRRVGELFFGEGSRLTVL.

This clonotype has a handful of counts. The gene calls are TRBV14 and TRBJ2-4; no reliable D call. The CDR3 extends over 17 amino acids. V was shortened by 4 bases and J by 1 base, with 17 bases between the two germline ends. Germline loops: CDR1 SGHDN, CDR2 FVKESK. The CDR3 loop reads CASSLINLAWAKNIQYF. CDR3 DNA: TGTGCCAGCAGCCTAATAAATTTGGCCTGGGCCAAAAACATTCAGTACTTC.

This clonotype was detected a few times. The rearrangement joins TRBV20-1 to TRBJ2-3; possibly TRBD1 or TRBD2 for D (5 bases each). The V gene's germline CDR1 is DFQATT and CDR2 SNEGSKA (reference sequence). The CDR3 loop spans 16 amino acids. Trimming left V 5 bases short and J 0 bases short, with 18 bases between. In nucleotides, the CDR3 is TGCAGTGCTGACCGGGACCCGAGAACTAGCACAGATACGCAGTATTTT. This encodes CSADRDPRTSTDTQYF.